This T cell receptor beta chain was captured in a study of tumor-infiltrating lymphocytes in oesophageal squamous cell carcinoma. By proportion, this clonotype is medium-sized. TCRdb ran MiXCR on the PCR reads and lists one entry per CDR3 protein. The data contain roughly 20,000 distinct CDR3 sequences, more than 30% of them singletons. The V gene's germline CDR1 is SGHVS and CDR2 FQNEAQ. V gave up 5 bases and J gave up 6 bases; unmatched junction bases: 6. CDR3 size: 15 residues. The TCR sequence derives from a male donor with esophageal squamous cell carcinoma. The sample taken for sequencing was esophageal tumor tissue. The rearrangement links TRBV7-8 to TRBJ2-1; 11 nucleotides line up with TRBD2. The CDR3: CASSEGLAGVNEQFF. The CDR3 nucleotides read TGTGCCAGCAGCGAAGGACTAGCGGGTGTCAATGAGCAGTTCTTC.